The rows below give T cell receptor beta chains drawn from one sample of a study of shared clonotypes between healthy human individuals. The table came from immunoSEQ multiplex PCR; TCRdb's copy has only in-frame clones and leaves some out. This repertoire shows 2.3 million or so clones, approximately 95% found once; its top ten account for 0.39%. Sequencing was performed on naive CD4+ T cells from PBMCs. The receptors here all came from a man younger than 30 in good health. Some clones in this sample may be carry-over from other donors' samples. Each CDR3 is given with its conserved first and last residue. The D gene is left open where the match is weak.

v_call	d_call	j_call	cdr3_aa	cdr3_nt
TRBV7-8	TRBD1	TRBJ2-4	CASSLEDGWQTGTEAKNIQYF	TGTGCCAGCAGCTTAGAAGACGGGTGGCAAACCGGGACAGAGGCCAAAAACATTCAGTACTTC
TRBV9	NA	TRBJ2-6	CASSVASSGANVLTF	TGTGCCAGCAGCGTAGCTAGCTCTGGGGCCAACGTCCTGACTTTC
TRBV19	TRBD1	TRBJ1-5	CASSMGQTQPQHF	TGTGCCAGTAGTATGGGACAGACACAGCCCCAGCATTTT
TRBV28	NA	TRBJ1-5	CASSYAATRNQPQHF	TGTGCCAGCAGTTACGCAGCAACCCGCAATCAGCCCCAGCATTTT
TRBV19	NA	TRBJ2-2	CASSSRLVLSGELFF	TGTGCCAGTAGTAGTAGACTAGTATTGTCCGGGGAGCTGTTTTTT
TRBV5-1	NA	TRBJ2-4	CASSLRQGGNIQYF	TGCGCCAGCAGCCTCAGACAGGGAGGAAACATTCAGTACTTC
TRBV5-8	NA	TRBJ2-7	CASSLGRTYF	TGTGCCAGCAGCTTGGGACGGACGTACTTC
TRBV7-3	TRBD2	TRBJ2-2	CASSPRLAGGTGELFF	TGTGCCAGCAGCCCCCGACTAGCGGGAGGGACCGGGGAGCTGTTTTTT
TRBV4-2	NA	TRBJ2-7	CASSPSGISYEQYF	TGTGCCAGCAGCCCCTCCGGGATTTCCTACGAGCAGTACTTC
TRBV5-6	NA	TRBJ2-1	CASSFGSGRNNEQFF	TGTGCCAGCAGCTTCGGATCAGGGAGGAACAATGAGCAGTTCTTC
TRBV6-5	NA	TRBJ2-7	CASSVPGTGEQYF	TGTGCCAGCAGTGTCCCCGGGACCGGTGAGCAGTACTTC